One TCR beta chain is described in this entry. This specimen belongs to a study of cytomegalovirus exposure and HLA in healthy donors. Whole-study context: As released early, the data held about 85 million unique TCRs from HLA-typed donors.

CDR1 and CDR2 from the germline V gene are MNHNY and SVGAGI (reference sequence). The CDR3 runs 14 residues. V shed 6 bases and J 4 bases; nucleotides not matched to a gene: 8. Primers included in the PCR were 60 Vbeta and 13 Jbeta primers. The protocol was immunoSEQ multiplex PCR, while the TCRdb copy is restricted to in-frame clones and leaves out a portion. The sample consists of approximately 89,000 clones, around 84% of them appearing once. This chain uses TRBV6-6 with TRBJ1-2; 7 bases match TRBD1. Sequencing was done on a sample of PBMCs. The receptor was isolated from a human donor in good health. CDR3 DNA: TGTGCCAGCAGCCCTTCGACAGGGCCCTATGGCTACACCTTC. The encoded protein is CASSPSTGPYGYTF.